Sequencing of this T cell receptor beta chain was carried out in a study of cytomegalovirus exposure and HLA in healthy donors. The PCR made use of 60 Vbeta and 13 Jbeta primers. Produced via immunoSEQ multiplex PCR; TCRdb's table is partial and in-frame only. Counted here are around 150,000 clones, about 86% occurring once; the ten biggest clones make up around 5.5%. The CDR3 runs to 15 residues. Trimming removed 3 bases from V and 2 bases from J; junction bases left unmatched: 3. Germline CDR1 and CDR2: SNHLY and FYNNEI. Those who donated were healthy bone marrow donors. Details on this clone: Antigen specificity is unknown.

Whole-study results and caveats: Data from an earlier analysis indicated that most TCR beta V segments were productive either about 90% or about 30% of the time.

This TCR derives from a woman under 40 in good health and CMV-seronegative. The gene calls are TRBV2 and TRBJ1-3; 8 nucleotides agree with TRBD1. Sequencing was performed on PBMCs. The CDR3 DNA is TGTGCCAGCAGTGAGCTGGACAGGGCTGGAAACACCATATATTTT. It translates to CASSELDRAGNTIYF.